This T cell receptor beta chain was captured in a study of beta chain features in type 1 diabetes. The wider study: Taken together, all samples contributed approximately 110 million examined sorted cells.

This clone has more than one count but fewer than ten. The antigen remains unidentified. Findings of the study overall: Moderately but significantly shorter TCRB CDR3s were found in Type 1 diabetes patients in all four CD4+ subsets.

Germline CDR1 MDHEN, CDR2 SYDVKM. V gave up 6 bases and J gave up 5 bases, with 16 bases separating them. This CDR3 comprises 14 residues. Expressed TCRB transcripts were sequenced because the entire RNA isolate underwent reverse transcription. The data were produced by immunoSEQ multiplex PCR, yet TCRdb's version contains in-frame clones alone and is incomplete. The repertoire holds about 160,000 clones, with under 9.5% as singletons. The sample was central memory CD4+ T cells from blood. V is TRBV28 and J is TRBJ2-5; D possibly corresponds to TRBD1 (6 bases). The sequence came from a man in his late teens or twenties with type 1 diabetes. The CDR3: CASSSGTPPETQYF. CDR3 nucleotides: TGTGCCAGCAGCTCCGGGACACCTCCGGAGACCCAGTACTTC.